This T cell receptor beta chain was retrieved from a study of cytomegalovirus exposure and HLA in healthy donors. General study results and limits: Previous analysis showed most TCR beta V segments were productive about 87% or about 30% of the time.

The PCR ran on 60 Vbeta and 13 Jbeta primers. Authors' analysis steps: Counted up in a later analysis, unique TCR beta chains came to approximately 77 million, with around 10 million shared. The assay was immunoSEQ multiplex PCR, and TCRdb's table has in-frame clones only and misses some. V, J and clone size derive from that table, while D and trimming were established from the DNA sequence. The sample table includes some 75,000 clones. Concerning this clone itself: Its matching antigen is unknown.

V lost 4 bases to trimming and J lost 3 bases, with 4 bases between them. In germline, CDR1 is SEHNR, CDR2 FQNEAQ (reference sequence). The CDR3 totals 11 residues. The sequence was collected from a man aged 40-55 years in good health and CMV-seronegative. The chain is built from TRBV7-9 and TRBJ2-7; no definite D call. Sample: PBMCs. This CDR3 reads CASSSYYEQYF. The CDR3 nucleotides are TGTGCCAGCAGCTCTTACTACGAGCAGTACTTC.